These 14 T cell receptor beta chains were all obtained from the same sample, sequenced in a study of blood T cell repertoires in COVID-19. TCRdb's copy holds only in-frame clones and misses some; the assay was immunoSEQ multiplex PCR. The profile covers over 60,000 clones, with 90% appearing a single time and under 0.6% taken by the ten largest. Sequenced sample: peripheral blood. Source of these receptors: a man aged 45 to 65 with COVID-19, enrolled during active disease.

V usage is TRBV5-6 and J usage is TRBJ2-1, with 12 bases lining up with TRBD2. CDR1 SGHDT and CDR2 YYEEEE come from the germline V gene. The V gene end was trimmed by 3 bases and the J gene end by 2 bases; junction bases not matched to a gene: 9. The CDR3 consists of 18 residues. The CDR3 here is CASSSPTGLAGPYNEQFF. The CDR3 bases are TGTGCCAGCAGCTCCCCAACCGGACTAGCGGGACCCTACAATGAGCAGTTCTTC.

This chain connects TRBV7-9 to TRBJ2-7, with D unresolved. Germline V gene data show CDR1 as SEHNR and CDR2 as FQNEAQ (reference sequence). V lost 4 bases and J lost 7, with 11 bases in between. The CDR3 consists of 12 residues. The CDR3 spells CASSSRSPEQYF. DNA of the CDR3: TGTGCCAGCAGCTCCCGTTCCCCTGAGCAGTACTTC. Filled out from reference TRBV7-9 and TRBJ2-7, the complete variable domain reads DTGVSQNPRHKITKRGQNVTFRCDPISEHNRLYWYRQTLGQGPEFLTYFQNEAQLEKSRLLSDRFSAERPKGSFSTLEIQRTEQGDSAMYLCASSSRSPEQYFGPGTRLTVT.

V and J are TRBV6-5 and TRBJ2-2; 7 bases are shared with TRBD1. The V segment lost 7 bases and the J segment 6 bases; nucleotides outside the gene matches: 11. CDR1 and CDR2 (germline): MNHEY, SVGAGI. CDR3 size: 15 residues. In DNA form, the CDR3 reads TGTGCCAGCATTTATATTACAGGGGTGCCCGGGGAGCTGTTTTTT. Protein product: CASIYITGVPGELFF.

In DNA, the CDR3 is TGTGCCAGCAGTGAATGGGGGGCAGATACGCAGTATTTT. It translates to CASSEWGADTQYF. This chain links TRBV2 with TRBJ2-3, with D perhaps matching TRBD2 (6 bases). The germline V and J ends were trimmed by 2 bases and 4 bases, with 7 bases remaining between them. Germline values: CDR1 SNHLY, CDR2 FYNNEI. There are 13 residues in the CDR3.

The chain links TRBV7-6 to TRBJ1-1; TRBD1 is a possible D gene (5 bases). CDR3 length: 17 amino acids. V was cut by 5 bases and J by 1 base, with 20 bases left in between. Germline CDR1 reads SGHVS; CDR2 reads FNYEAQ. CDR3 residues: CASSRGTASGKNTEAFF. The DNA for the CDR3 is TGTGCCAGCAGCCGCGGGACCGCTTCGGGTAAGAACACTGAAGCTTTCTTT.

The genes are TRBV5-1 and TRBJ2-5, with D possibly matching TRBD2 (5 bases). From germline, CDR1 is SGHRS and CDR2 YFSETQ. Trimming pared 1 base from V and 3 bases from J, leaving 7 bases between. The CDR3 length is 13 residues. The CDR3 coding sequence is TGCGCCAGCAGCTTGACGCGGGAAGAGACCCAGTACTTC. This gives the protein CASSLTREETQYF.

V and J are TRBV9 and TRBJ1-4, with D maybe TRBD1 (5 bases). This CDR3 spans 14 amino acids. Germline V gene sequence: CDR1 SGDLS, CDR2 YYNGEE. V gave up 0 bases and J gave up 7 bases, with 10 bases separating them. CDR3 amino acids: CASSVGRGGEKLFF. DNA for the CDR3: TGTGCCAGCAGCGTAGGGAGGGGTGGTGAAAAACTGTTTTTT.

CDR3 nucleotide sequence: TGTGCCAGCAGCTTAGTAAGGGGAAAAAACAGGGGAGAGACCCAGTACTTC. Its protein product is CASSLVRGKNRGETQYF. The gene calls are TRBV7-2 and TRBJ2-5; 7 nucleotides line up with TRBD1. The CDR3 has 17 residues. Unmatched junction bases numbered 12, after V lost 1 base and J lost 4 bases. Germline V gene data show CDR1 as SGHTA and CDR2 as FQGNSA. Using reference TRBV7-2 and TRBJ2-5 for the parts outside the CDR3, the full variable domain is GAGVSQSPSNKVTEKGKDVELRCDPISGHTALYWYRQSLGQGLEFLIYFQGNSAPDKSGLPSDRFSAERTGGSVSTLTIQRTQQEDSAVYLCASSLVRGKNRGETQYFGPGTRLLVL.

This chain links TRBV5-1 with TRBJ1-3, with D unresolved. Germline assignment: CDR1 SGHRS and CDR2 YFSETQ. This CDR3 spans 14 amino acids. V was clipped by 2 bases and J by 3 bases, with 9 bases between them. CDR3 in DNA: TGCGCCAGCAGCTTCGACGGGATTGGAAACACCATATATTTT. This gives the protein CASSFDGIGNTIYF.

The V gene is TRBV6-1, the J gene TRBJ1-2; no clear D. Germline CDR1 MNHNS, CDR2 SASEGT. CDR3 size: 16 residues. V dropped 1 base and J dropped 6 bases, with 18 bases sitting between them. CDR3 in amino acids: CASSEGVTARMDGYTF. The CDR3 DNA reads TGTGCCAGCAGTGAAGGCGTCACAGCAAGGATGGATGGCTACACCTTC.

This rearrangement joins TRBV5-4 to TRBJ2-1; the match to TRBD2 covers 8 bases. Germline CDR1 is SGHNT and CDR2 is YYREEE (reference sequence). V was pared by 0 bases and J by 5 bases, with 4 bases of the junction left unmatched. The length of the CDR3 is 15 residues. The CDR3 DNA reads as TGTGCCAGCAGCTTGGTAGCGGGGAGCAACAATGAGCAGTTCTTC. It translates to CASSLVAGSNNEQFF.

The rearrangement links TRBV28 to TRBJ2-2; 8 positions agree with TRBD1. Germline CDR1 and CDR2: MDHEN and SYDVKM. V was clipped by 6 bases and J by 3 bases; unmatched bases: 12. This CDR3 is 17 amino acids long. The CDR3 region is CASSQSWTGRHTGELFF. The CDR3 bases are TGTGCCAGCAGCCAGAGTTGGACAGGGCGACACACCGGGGAGCTGTTTTTT.

This chain links TRBV5-4 with TRBJ1-4, with 8 positions matching TRBD1. This CDR3 comprises 15 residues. Trimming at V came to 4 bases and at J to 6 bases, leaving 8 bases not matched to a gene. CDR1 is SGHNT, CDR2 YYREEE, per germline (reference sequence). The CDR3 DNA reads as TGTGCCAGCAGCCAAGTCAGGGGGCAGGATGAAAAACTGTTTTTT. It yields the protein CASSQVRGQDEKLFF.

CDR3 sequence: CASSPPDNREYSYEQYF. As DNA, the CDR3 is TGCGCCAGCAGTCCACCTGACAACAGGGAGTACTCCTACGAGCAGTACTTC. The V and J genes are TRBV5-1 and TRBJ2-7, with D perhaps matching TRBD1 (6 bases). The CDR3 sequence is 17 residues long. The V end was cut by 5 bases, the J end by 0 bases, with 21 bases between. Germline V gene sequence: CDR1 SGHRS, CDR2 YFSETQ.